This TCR beta chain was documented in a study of blood T cell repertoires in COVID-19. Enrollment of patients from Seattle took place during active infection, with longitudinal follow-up. The germline gives CDR1 SGHDT, CDR2 YYEEEE. With 3 bases removed from V and 7 bases from J, the gap between germline ends came to 17 bases. This CDR3 comprises 15 residues. Methods used by the authors: Amplification from reference gene primers served as the basis for estimated nucleated cell counts. Generated by immunoSEQ multiplex PCR, the TCRdb table keeps only in-frame clones and is missing some. V and J calls and clone size come straight from that table; D and trimming were deduced from the DNA. The sample holds 500,000 to 600,000 clones; about 89% are singletons and the top ten take about 8.2%.

V gene TRBV5-6 combines with J gene TRBJ1-5, with TRBD1 as a possible D gene (5 bases). Sample: peripheral blood. The receptor's source is a woman aged 45-65 years with COVID-19, enrolled during active disease. The CDR3 region is CASSSWGLAGQPQHF. For the CDR3, the DNA is TGTGCCAGCAGCTCCTGGGGATTAGCAGGGCAGCCCCAGCATTTT.